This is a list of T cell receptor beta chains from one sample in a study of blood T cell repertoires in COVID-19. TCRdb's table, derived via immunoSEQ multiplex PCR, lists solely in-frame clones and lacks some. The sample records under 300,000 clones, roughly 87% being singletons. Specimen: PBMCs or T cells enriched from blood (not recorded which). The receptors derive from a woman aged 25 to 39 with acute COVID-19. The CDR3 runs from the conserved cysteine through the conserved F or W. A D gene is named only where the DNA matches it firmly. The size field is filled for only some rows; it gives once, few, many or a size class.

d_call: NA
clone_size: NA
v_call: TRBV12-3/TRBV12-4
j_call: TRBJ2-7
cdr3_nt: TGTGCCAGCAGTTTCGGGCCGGGGGAGCAGTACTTC
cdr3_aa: CASSFGPGEQYF

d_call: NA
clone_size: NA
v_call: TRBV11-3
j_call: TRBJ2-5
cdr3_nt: TGTGCCAGCAGCTTCAGGGGGGAAGAGACCCAGTACTTC
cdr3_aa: CASSFRGEETQYF

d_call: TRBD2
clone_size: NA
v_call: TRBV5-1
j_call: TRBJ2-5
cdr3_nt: TGCGCCAGCACCAGCCACCGCACCGTGGGACTACCTAAAGAGACCCAGTACTTC
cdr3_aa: CASTSHRTVGLPKETQYF

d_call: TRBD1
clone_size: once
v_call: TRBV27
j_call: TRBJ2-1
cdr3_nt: TGTGCCAGCAGTTCCCCGGGACAGGTAAACAATGAGCAGTTCTTC
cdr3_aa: CASSSPGQVNNEQFF

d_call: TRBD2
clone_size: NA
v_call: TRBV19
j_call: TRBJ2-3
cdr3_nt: TGTGCCACCCGGACTAGCGGGAGGGCCGATACGCAGTATTTT
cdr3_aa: CATRTSGRADTQYF

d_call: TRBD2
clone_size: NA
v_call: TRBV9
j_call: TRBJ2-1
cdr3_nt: TGTGCCAGCAGCGTAGTTGGGAGTAGCGGGACCTACAATGAGCAGTTCTTC
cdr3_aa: CASSVVGSSGTYNEQFF

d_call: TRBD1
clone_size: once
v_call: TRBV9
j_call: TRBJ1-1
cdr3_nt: TGTGCCAGCAGCGTAACCGGGACAGGGGTTACTGAAGCTTTCTTT
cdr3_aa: CASSVTGTGVTEAFF

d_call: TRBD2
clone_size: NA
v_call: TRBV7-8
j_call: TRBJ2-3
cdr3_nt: TGTGCCAGCAAGATGGGGCCTAGCGGGGGGTTTCGCGCAGATACGCAGTATTTT
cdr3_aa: CASKMGPSGGFRADTQYF

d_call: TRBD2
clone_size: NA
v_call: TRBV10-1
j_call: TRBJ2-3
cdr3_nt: TGCGCCAGCAGTCAGACTAGCGGGGGACGCACAGATACGCAGTATTTT
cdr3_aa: CASSQTSGGRTDTQYF

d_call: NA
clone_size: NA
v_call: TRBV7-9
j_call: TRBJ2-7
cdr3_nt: TGTGCCAGCAGCTTAAACGTGGAAGCGGCCGAGCAGTACTTC
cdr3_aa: CASSLNVEAAEQYF

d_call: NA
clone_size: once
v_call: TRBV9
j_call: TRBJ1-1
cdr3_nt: TGTGCCAGCAGCAGAGACACCTTCATGAACACTGAAGCTTTCTTT
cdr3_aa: CASSRDTFMNTEAFF

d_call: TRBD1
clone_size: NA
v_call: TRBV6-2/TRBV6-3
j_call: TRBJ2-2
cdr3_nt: TGTGCCAGCAGCCGACAGGGGGTCCTAAACACCGGGGAGCTGTTTTTT
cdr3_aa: CASSRQGVLNTGELFF

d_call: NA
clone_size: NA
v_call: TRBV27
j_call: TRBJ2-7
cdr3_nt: TGTGCCAGCAGCTCGTTTGAGACAGTGGACGAGCAGTACTTC
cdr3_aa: CASSSFETVDEQYF

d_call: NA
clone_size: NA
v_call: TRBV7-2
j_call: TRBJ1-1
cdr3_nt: TGTGCCAGCAGCTTAATTCGGGGGTTAGGGAACACTGAAGCTTTCTTT
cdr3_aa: CASSLIRGLGNTEAFF

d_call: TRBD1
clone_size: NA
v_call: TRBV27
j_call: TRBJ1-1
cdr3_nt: TGTGCCAGTAAGGACAGGGTCCGGTCTGAAGCTTTCTTT
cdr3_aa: CASKDRVRSEAFF

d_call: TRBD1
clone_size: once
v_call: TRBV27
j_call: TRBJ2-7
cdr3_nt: TGTGCCAGCAGAGCAGGGCCAGGGGGCTCCTACGAGCAGTACTTC
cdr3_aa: CASRAGPGGSYEQYF

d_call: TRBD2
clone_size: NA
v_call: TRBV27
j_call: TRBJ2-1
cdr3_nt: TGTGCCAGCACACCTGGACTAGCTAAACACAATGAGCAGTTCTTC
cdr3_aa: CASTPGLAKHNEQFF

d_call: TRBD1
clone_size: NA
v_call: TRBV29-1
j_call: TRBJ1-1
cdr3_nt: TGCAGCGTTGTACTACAGGGGGCAGGACCTGAAGCTTTCTTT
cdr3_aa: CSVVLQGAGPEAFF

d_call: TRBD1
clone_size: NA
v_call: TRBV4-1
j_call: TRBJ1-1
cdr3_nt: TGCGCCAGCAGCCAATCCCGAGGAGGGGGCTTGGGAACTGAAGCTTTCTTT
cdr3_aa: CASSQSRGGGLGTEAFF

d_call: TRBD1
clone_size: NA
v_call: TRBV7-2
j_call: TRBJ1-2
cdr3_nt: TGTGCCAGCAGCTTACGGGACAGGGCCTATGGCTACACCTTC
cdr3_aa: CASSLRDRAYGYTF

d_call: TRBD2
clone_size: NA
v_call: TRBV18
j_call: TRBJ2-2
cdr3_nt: TGTGCCAGCTCACGTATTGCGGGGGAGAACACCGGGGAGCTGTTTTTT
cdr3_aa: CASSRIAGENTGELFF

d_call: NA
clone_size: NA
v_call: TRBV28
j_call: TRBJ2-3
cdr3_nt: TGTGCCAGCACCTTACCCGGACAGAGTAGCACAGATACGCAGTATTTT
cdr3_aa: CASTLPGQSSTDTQYF

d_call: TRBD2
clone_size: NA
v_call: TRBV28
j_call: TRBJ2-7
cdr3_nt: TGTGCCAGCAGTTTTTATGGGACTAGCGCCTACGAGCAGTACTTC
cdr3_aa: CASSFYGTSAYEQYF

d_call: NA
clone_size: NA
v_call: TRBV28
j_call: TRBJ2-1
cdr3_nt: TGTGCCAGCAGGGTGGAAGCGGGTGGAATCAATGAGCAGTTCTTC
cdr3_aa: CASRVEAGGINEQFF

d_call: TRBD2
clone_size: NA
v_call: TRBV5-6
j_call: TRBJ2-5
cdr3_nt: TGTGCCAGCAGCCCGACTAGCGGGGGAGGCCTGGAGACCCAGTACTTC
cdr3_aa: CASSPTSGGGLETQYF

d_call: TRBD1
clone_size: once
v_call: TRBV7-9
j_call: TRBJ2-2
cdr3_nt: TGTGCCAGCAGCTCCCGGGACAGGGGGATAGGCGGGGAGCTGTTTTTT
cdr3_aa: CASSSRDRGIGGELFF